The 5 T cell receptor beta chains given below trace back to one sample, sequenced in a study of blood T cell repertoires in COVID-19. Libraries were prepared by immunoSEQ multiplex PCR; TCRdb keeps only in-frame clonotypes and omits some of them. Among a few hundred thousand clones, roughly 80% were seen once, and the ten largest hold roughly 10%. The sequencing sample was made of peripheral blood. These receptors came from a man older than 75 with acute or convalescent COVID-19.

This chain links TRBV6-2 or TRBV6-3 with TRBJ1-6; D gene unclear. Germline CDR1 is MNHEY and CDR2 is SVGEGT. The CDR3 covers 14 residues. The V end lost 2 bases, the J end lost 10 bases, and 12 bases lay between the germline ends. This CDR3 is CASSYGGNRSPLHF. The CDR3 DNA sequence: TGTGCCAGCAGTTACGGCGGGAACCGGTCACCCCTCCACTTT.

The chain couples TRBV15 to TRBJ2-4; 10 nucleotides match TRBD1. Germline trimming cut 6 bases from V and 5 bases from J; bases unmatched to any gene: 10. Looked up from germline, CDR1 is LNHNV and CDR2 is YYDKDF (reference sequence). The CDR3 loop spans 16 amino acids. CDR3 sequence reads: CATRDRDRGRENIQYF. The DNA for the CDR3 is TGTGCCACCAGAGACCGAGACAGGGGGCGAGAAAACATTCAGTACTTC.

V gene TRBV19 combines with J gene TRBJ2-7, with a weak D call TRBD1 (6 bases). Looked up from germline, CDR1 is LNHDA and CDR2 is SQIVND (reference sequence). This CDR3 is built from 13 residues. The germline V and J ends were trimmed by 5 bases and 2 bases, with 10 bases remaining between them. The chain's CDR3 is CASSLGQTYEQYF. In nucleotides, the CDR3 is TGTGCCAGTAGTCTCGGACAGACCTACGAGCAGTACTTC.

The chain employs TRBV10-1 and TRBJ2-2, with 9 nucleotides matching TRBD1. Germline loops: CDR1 WNHNN, CDR2 SYGVQD (reference sequence). V trimming: 4 bases; J trimming: 1 base; junction bases outside the gene matches: 10. There are 18 residues in the CDR3. CDR3 region: CASSGTGGHSQNTGELFF. The DNA of the CDR3 is TGCGCCAGCAGTGGTACAGGGGGCCACTCGCAGAACACCGGGGAGCTGTTTTTT.

This chain joins TRBV15 and TRBJ1-5; 7 positions agree with TRBD1. V lost 3 bases, J lost 5 bases, and 7 bases stayed unmatched. The CDR3 has 15 residues. From germline, CDR1 is LNHNV and CDR2 YYDKDF (reference sequence). CDR3 DNA sequence: TGTGCCACCAGCAGTAGACAGGGCCGTCATCAGCCCCAGCATTTT. Translation: CATSSRQGRHQPQHF.